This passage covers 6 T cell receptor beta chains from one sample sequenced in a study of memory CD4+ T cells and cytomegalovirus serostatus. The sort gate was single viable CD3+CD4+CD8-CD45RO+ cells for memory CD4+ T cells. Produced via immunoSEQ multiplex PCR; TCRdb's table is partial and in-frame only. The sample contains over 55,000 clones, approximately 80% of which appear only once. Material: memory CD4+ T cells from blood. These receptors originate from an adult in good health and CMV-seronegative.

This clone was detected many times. CDR3 region: CASSSTGGYTF. The CDR3 DNA is TGTGCCAGCAGTTCGACAGGGGGATACACCTTC. The chain links TRBV28 to TRBJ1-2, with 9 bases that match TRBD1. CDR1 and CDR2 (germline): MDHEN, SYDVKM. J gave up 11 bases and V 4 bases, and 2 bases lay outside the gene matches. This CDR3 has 11 amino acids.

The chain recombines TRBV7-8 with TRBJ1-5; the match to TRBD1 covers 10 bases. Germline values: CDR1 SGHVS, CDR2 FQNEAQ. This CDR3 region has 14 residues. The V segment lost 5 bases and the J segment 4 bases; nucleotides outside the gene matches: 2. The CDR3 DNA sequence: TGTGCCAGCAGCACGGACAGGGGGAATCAGCCCCAGCATTTT. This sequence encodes CASSTDRGNQPQHF. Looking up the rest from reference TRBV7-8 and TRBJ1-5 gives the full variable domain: GAGVSQSPRYKVAKRGQDVALRCDPISGHVSLFWYQQALGQGPEFLTYFQNEAQLDKSGLPSDRFFAERPEGSVSTLKIQRTQQEDSAVYLCASSTDRGNQPQHFGDGTRLSIL.

The CDR3 reads CASSPRSSYNSPLHF. CDR3 nucleotide sequence: TGTGCCAGCAGCCCTCGTAGCTCCTATAATTCACCCCTCCACTTT. The genes are TRBV11-2 and TRBJ1-6, with D hard to call. CDR3 length: 15 amino acids. V was clipped by 5 bases and J by 0 bases, with 8 bases between them. Per germline, CDR1 SGHAT and CDR2 FQNNGV.

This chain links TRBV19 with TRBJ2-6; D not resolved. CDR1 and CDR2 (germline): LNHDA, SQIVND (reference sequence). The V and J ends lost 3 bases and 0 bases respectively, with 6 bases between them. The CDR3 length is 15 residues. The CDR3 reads CASSIGSSGANVLTF. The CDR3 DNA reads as TGTGCCAGTAGTATTGGCAGCTCTGGGGCCAACGTCCTGACTTTC.

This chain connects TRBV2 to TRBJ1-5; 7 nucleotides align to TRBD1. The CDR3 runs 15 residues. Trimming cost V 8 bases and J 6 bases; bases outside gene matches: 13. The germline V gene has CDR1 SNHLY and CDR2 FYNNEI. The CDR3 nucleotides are TGTGCCAGCTGCGGAGGGAAGGGGGCTTTTCAGCCCCAGCATTTT. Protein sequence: CASCGGKGAFQPQHF.

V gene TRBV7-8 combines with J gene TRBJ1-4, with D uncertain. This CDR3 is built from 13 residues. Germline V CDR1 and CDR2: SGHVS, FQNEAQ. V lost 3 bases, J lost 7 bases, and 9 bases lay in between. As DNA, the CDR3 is TGTGCCAGCAGCTTCCAGGAGGGTGAAAAACTGTTTTTT. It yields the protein CASSFQEGEKLFF.